These 28 T cell receptor beta chains were all obtained from the same sample, sequenced in a study of cytomegalovirus exposure and HLA in healthy donors. Primers included in the PCR were 60 Vbeta and 13 Jbeta primers. Method: immunoSEQ multiplex PCR; TCRdb's copy keeps in-frame clones and lacks some. The sample yields roughly 150,000 clones, roughly three quarters seen once. Source material: PBMCs. The receptors were gathered from a woman in her forties in good health and CMV-seronegative.

In nucleotides, the CDR3 is TGTGCCAGCAGTGACACAGGGTACACCGGGGAGCTGTTTTTT. It yields the protein CASSDTGYTGELFF. The rearrangement links TRBV25-1 to TRBJ2-2; tentatively, D is TRBD1 (6 bases). V was pared by 3 bases and J by 3 bases, with 8 bases between. Germline CDR1 MGHDK, CDR2 SYGVNS. The CDR3 sequence is 14 residues long.

V gene TRBV7-2 combines with J gene TRBJ1-1, with D perhaps TRBD1 (6 bases). Per the germline V gene, CDR1 is SGHTA and CDR2 is FQGNSA. The CDR3 runs 14 residues. V was cut by 5 bases and J by 0 bases, with 10 bases left in between. This CDR3 reads CASSTRGMNTEAFF. CDR3 coding DNA: TGTGCCAGCAGCACCAGGGGAATGAACACTGAAGCTTTCTTT. The whole variable domain, remainder taken from reference TRBV7-2 and TRBJ1-1, is GAGVSQSPSNKVTEKGKDVELRCDPISGHTALYWYRQSLGQGLEFLIYFQGNSAPDKSGLPSDRFSAERTGGSVSTLTIQRTQQEDSAVYLCASSTRGMNTEAFFGQGTRLTVV.

The chain combines TRBV9 with TRBJ2-2; 13 positions match TRBD2. The V gene end was trimmed by 3 bases and the J gene end by 5 bases; junction bases not matched to a gene: 13. The CDR3 is 19 amino acids. Germline V gene lookup returns CDR1 SGDLS and CDR2 YYNGEE. The CDR3 DNA follows: TGTGCCAGCAGCGCCTCCTTAGGACTAGCGGGAGAAGGGACCGGGGAGCTGTTTTTT. Translation: CASSASLGLAGEGTGELFF.

V usage is TRBV2 and J usage is TRBJ2-1, with TRBD2 matching 9 bases. CDR3 length: 15 residues. Germline loops: CDR1 SNHLY, CDR2 FYNNEI. Trimming cost V 7 bases and J 4 bases; bases outside gene matches: 8. In DNA, the CDR3 is TGTGCCAGCACCCCGGCGGGGGGGGCATACAATGAGCAGTTCTTC. The encoded protein is CASTPAGGAYNEQFF. The complete variable domain, with remaining parts taken from reference TRBV2 and TRBJ2-1, reads EPEVTQTPSHQVTQMGQEVILRCVPISNHLYFYWYRQILGQKVEFLVSFYNNEISEKSEIFDDQFSVERPDGSNFTLKIRSTKLEDSAMYFCASTPAGGAYNEQFFGPGTRLTVL.

The chain combines TRBV19 with TRBJ1-1; perhaps TRBD1 as D (5 bases). Germline V gene data show CDR1 as LNHDA and CDR2 as SQIVND (reference sequence). The CDR3 contains 13 residues. V dropped 3 bases and J dropped 1 base, with 6 bases sitting between them. CDR3 bases: TGTGCCAGTAGTATGACAGCGAACACTGAAGCTTTCTTT. As protein: CASSMTANTEAFF.

The chain combines TRBV7-2 with TRBJ1-5; D not resolved. Germline CDR1 is SGHTA and CDR2 is FQGNSA. This CDR3 comprises 12 residues. V gave up 1 base and J gave up 6 bases, with 4 bases separating them. CDR3 DNA sequence: TGTGCCAGCAGCTTAGAGAGTCAGCCCCAGCATTTT. As protein: CASSLESQPQHF.

V and J are TRBV2 and TRBJ1-4; maybe TRBD1 (6 bases). The germline V gene encodes CDR1 SNHLY and CDR2 FYNNEI. V gave up 5 bases and J gave up 7 bases, with 17 bases separating them. The CDR3 consists of 15 residues. The DNA of the CDR3 is TGTGCCAGCAGTTCTGAACAGGGTTTAGGTGAAAAACTGTTTTTT. It is translated as CASSSEQGLGEKLFF.

The DNA of the CDR3 is TGTGCCAGCAGCTCCCGACTAGCGGGGGCCACCTACAATGAGCAGTTCTTC. As protein: CASSSRLAGATYNEQFF. The V and J genes are TRBV7-6 and TRBJ2-1, with 12 bases matching TRBD2. The trim removed 4 bases at V and 2 bases at J, leaving 6 bases unmatched. Per germline, CDR1 SGHVS and CDR2 FNYEAQ. This CDR3 spans 17 amino acids.

The genes are TRBV5-4 and TRBJ2-5, with unresolved D. Trimming stripped 2 bases from V and 0 bases from J, with 11 bases between. Looked up from germline, CDR1 is SGHNT and CDR2 is YYREEE (reference sequence). The CDR3 contains 15 residues. CDR3 protein: CASSFPFVNQETQYF. The CDR3 bases are TGTGCCAGCAGCTTCCCTTTCGTAAACCAAGAGACCCAGTACTTC.

The chain uses TRBV28 and TRBJ1-5, with D possibly matching TRBD1 (6 bases). CDR1 MDHEN and CDR2 SYDVKM come from the germline V gene. The ends were cut back, 5 bases at V and 0 bases at J, with 14 bases in the middle. This CDR3 comprises 16 residues. CDR3 in DNA: TGTGCCAGCAGTCTGACAGGACCTTATAGCAATCAGCCCCAGCATTTT. Protein sequence: CASSLTGPYSNQPQHF.

For the CDR3, the DNA is TGTGCCAGCAGTCCTCCTACGGGGACCCAGTACTTC. Translation gives CASSPPTGTQYF. The J gene is TRBJ2-5, the V gene TRBV7-6, with D unclear. The CDR3 has 12 residues. V lost 6 bases, J lost 7 bases, and 12 bases lay in between. Per the germline V gene, CDR1 is SGHVS and CDR2 is FNYEAQ.

The chain joins TRBV5-1 to TRBJ2-7; 7 bases line up with TRBD2. Germline loops: CDR1 SGHRS, CDR2 YFSETQ. Unmatched junction bases numbered 14, after V lost 3 bases and J lost 5 bases. The CDR3 covers 16 residues. CDR3 in amino acids: CASSSEGGLVLNEQYF. CDR3 bases: TGCGCCAGCAGCTCCGAAGGAGGACTAGTTTTAAACGAGCAGTACTTC.

The chain carries TRBV5-1 and TRBJ1-5; D perhaps matches TRBD1 (6 bases). The germline CDR1 and CDR2 sequences are SGHRS and YFSETQ. V was shortened by 0 bases and J by 7 bases, with 11 bases between the two germline ends. The CDR3 runs to 14 residues. CDR3 loop: CASSLVVGAQPQHF. The CDR3 bases are TGCGCCAGCAGCTTGGTGGTGGGGGCACAGCCCCAGCATTTT. The whole variable domain, filled in from reference TRBV5-1 and TRBJ1-5, reads KAGVTQTPRYLIKTRGQQVTLSCSPISGHRSVSWYQQTPGQGLQFLFEYFSETQRNKGNFPGRFSGRQFSNSRSEMNVSTLELGDSALYLCASSLVVGAQPQHFGDGTRLSIL.

This chain links TRBV27 with TRBJ2-7, with TRBD1 matching over 10 bases. Germline V gene lookup returns CDR1 MNHEY and CDR2 SMNVEV (reference sequence). V gave up 3 bases and J gave up 1 base; unmatched junction bases: 3. This CDR3 has 15 residues. The CDR3 nucleotides read TGTGCCAGCAGTTTGCGACAGGGGGCGTCCTACGAGCAGTACTTC. As protein: CASSLRQGASYEQYF.

The chain links TRBV2 to TRBJ2-6; 10 bases match TRBD1. Unmatched junction bases numbered 7, after V lost 5 bases and J lost 0 bases. Germline lookup yields CDR1 SNHLY and CDR2 FYNNEI. This CDR3 is 18 amino acids long. CDR3 sequence: CASSLRQGAFSGANVLTF. Here the CDR3 DNA reads TGTGCCAGCAGTCTAAGACAGGGGGCTTTCTCTGGGGCCAACGTCCTGACTTTC.

The chain is built from TRBV5-1 and TRBJ2-7, with TRBD1 matching over 9 bases. The junction had 5 bases not matched to a gene; V was cut back by 3 bases and J by 4 bases. This CDR3 region has 14 residues. The germline CDR1 and CDR2 sequences are SGHRS and YFSETQ. In DNA, the CDR3 is TGCGCCAGCAGCTCTGGACAGGGGCGGTACGAGCAGTACTTC. It translates to CASSSGQGRYEQYF. Variable domain in full (rest from reference TRBV5-1 and TRBJ2-7): KAGVTQTPRYLIKTRGQQVTLSCSPISGHRSVSWYQQTPGQGLQFLFEYFSETQRNKGNFPGRFSGRQFSNSRSEMNVSTLELGDSALYLCASSSGQGRYEQYFGPGTRLTVT.

This chain connects TRBV18 to TRBJ2-7; D not resolved. Trimming cost V 0 bases and J 0 bases, with 6 bases left between them. The germline CDR1 and CDR2 sequences are KGHSH and LQKENI. This CDR3 is 14 amino acids long. The CDR3 DNA reads as TGTGCCAGCTCACCACCGTTAGCCTCCTACGAGCAGTACTTC. It encodes CASSPPLASYEQYF. The full variable domain, completed using reference TRBV18 and TRBJ2-7, is NAGVMQNPRHLVRRRGQEARLRCSPMKGHSHVYWYRQLPEEGLKFMVYLQKENIIDESGMPKERFSAEFPKEGPSILRIQQVVRGDSAAYFCASSPPLASYEQYFGPGTRLTVT.

The chain carries TRBV7-6 and TRBJ2-7; 15 bases line up with TRBD2. The J segment lost 10 bases and the V segment lost 3 bases, leaving 4 bases of the junction unmatched. The V gene's germline CDR1 is SGHVS and CDR2 FNYEAQ. The CDR3 spans 14 residues. The CDR3 here is CASSLGTSGRLQYF. As DNA, the CDR3 is TGTGCCAGCAGCTTGGGGACTAGCGGGAGGTTACAGTACTTC. Looking up the rest from reference TRBV7-6 and TRBJ2-7 gives the full variable domain: GAGVSQSPRYKVTKRGQDVALRCDPISGHVSLYWYRQALGQGPEFLTYFNYEAQQDKSGLPNDRFSAERPEGSISTLTIQRTEQRDSAMYRCASSLGTSGRLQYFGPGTRLTVT.

The chain is built from TRBV28 and TRBJ2-7; 11 bases line up with TRBD2. This CDR3 comprises 13 residues. The V and J ends lost 9 bases and 4 bases, in that order; junction bases with no gene match: 5. CDR1 MDHEN and CDR2 SYDVKM come from the germline V gene. The CDR3 reads CASTSGRRYEQYF. The CDR3 nucleotides are TGTGCCAGTACTAGCGGGAGAAGGTACGAGCAGTACTTC.

The J gene is TRBJ2-6, the V gene TRBV10-2; D is ambiguous. Per the germline V gene, CDR1 is WSHSY and CDR2 is SAAADI. Trimming left V 0 bases short and J 0 bases short, with 6 bases between. The CDR3 has 16 amino acids. CDR3 nucleotide sequence: TGCGCCAGCAGTGAGTCATCAATCTCTGGGGCCAACGTCCTGACTTTC. Translating it yields CASSESSISGANVLTF.

This chain uses TRBV11-2 with TRBJ1-1; 12 nucleotides line up with TRBD1. The CDR3 totals 16 residues. Per the germline V gene, CDR1 is SGHAT and CDR2 is FQNNGV. After removal of 4 bases from V and 7 bases from J, the junction contained 10 bases not matched to a gene. CDR3 in amino acids: CASSSGQGATWGEAFF. The CDR3 coding sequence is TGTGCCAGCAGCTCGGGACAGGGGGCGACTTGGGGTGAAGCTTTCTTT.

This chain connects TRBV27 to TRBJ2-4; a weak D match, TRBD1 (6 bases). This CDR3 comprises 15 residues. Germline CDR1 and CDR2: MNHEY and SMNVEV (reference sequence). Trimming shortened V by 7 bases and J by 1 base, and 14 bases separated the two germline ends. The CDR3: CASIPSGVAKNIQYF. The DNA of the CDR3 is TGTGCCAGCATCCCGTCAGGGGTGGCCAAAAACATTCAGTACTTC.

The gene calls are TRBV27 and TRBJ2-1; TRBD2 might be the D (6 bases). Germline CDR1 is MNHEY and CDR2 is SMNVEV (reference sequence). The CDR3 is 17 residues long. Between the trimmed V and J ends, which lost 4 bases and 0 bases, there was a span of 16 bases. The CDR3 loop reads CASSSPREPSSYNEQFF. CDR3 nucleotides: TGTGCCAGCAGTTCCCCCCGGGAGCCAAGCTCCTACAATGAGCAGTTCTTC.

The chain couples TRBV6-5 to TRBJ2-5, with 11 bases that match TRBD2. The CDR3 contains 16 residues. The germline V gene encodes CDR1 MNHEY and CDR2 SVGAGI. Unmatched junction bases numbered 6, after V lost 2 bases and J lost 4 bases. Here the CDR3 reads CASSYLRLAGRETQYF. For the CDR3, the DNA is TGTGCCAGCAGTTACCTCCGACTAGCGGGAAGAGAGACCCAGTACTTC.

The J gene is TRBJ2-7, the V gene TRBV5-1; a possible D gene is TRBD1 (6 bases). Germline V gives CDR1 SGHRS, CDR2 YFSETQ. V lost 4 bases and J 0 bases, leaving 17 bases between the germline ends. CDR3 length: 16 amino acids. CDR3 protein: CASSLRPPDSSYEQYF. The CDR3 nucleotides read TGCGCCAGCAGCCTGCGGCCGCCGGACAGCTCCTACGAGCAGTACTTC. The complete variable domain, with remaining parts taken from reference TRBV5-1 and TRBJ2-7, reads KAGVTQTPRYLIKTRGQQVTLSCSPISGHRSVSWYQQTPGQGLQFLFEYFSETQRNKGNFPGRFSGRQFSNSRSEMNVSTLELGDSALYLCASSLRPPDSSYEQYFGPGTRLTVT.

The chain joins TRBV4-1 to TRBJ1-1; 9 nucleotides align to TRBD1. Trimming at V came to 4 bases and at J to 7 bases, leaving 4 bases not matched to a gene. The length of the CDR3 is 13 residues. Per the germline V gene, CDR1 is MGHRA and CDR2 is YSYEKL. The CDR3 protein is CASSLGQGIEAFF. In nucleotides, the CDR3 is TGCGCCAGCAGCCTCGGACAGGGGATTGAAGCTTTCTTT.

This chain uses TRBV28 with TRBJ1-2, with TRBD1 matching over 9 bases. J lost 2 bases, V lost 5 bases, and 6 bases had no gene match. CDR1 is MDHEN and CDR2 is SYDVKM in the germline V gene. The CDR3 covers 15 residues. The CDR3: CASSTRDRANYGYTF. CDR3 in DNA: TGTGCCAGCAGTACGAGGGACAGGGCCAACTATGGCTACACCTTC.

The chain recombines TRBV7-2 with TRBJ1-1; 10 bases line up with TRBD1. Germline lookup yields CDR1 SGHTA and CDR2 FQGNSA. The ends lost 5 bases at V and 5 bases at J; junction bases unmatched: 11. The CDR3 has 16 amino acids. This CDR3 reads CASSIDRGLVRTEAFF. As DNA, the CDR3 is TGTGCCAGCAGCATCGACAGGGGGCTTGTGCGGACTGAAGCTTTCTTT.